One sample yielded the 23 T cell receptor beta chains listed below, sequenced in a study of regulatory T cells in long-lasting Graves disease. Noted time point: newly diagnosed GD, antithyroid drugs for less than 3 months. Following extraction of RNA from PBMCs, that RNA was used to make the TCR library. Arm-PCR of CDR3 regions with iRepertoire HTBI primers generated TCR beta libraries. TCRdb processed the multiplex PCR reads anew with MiXCR; each CDR3 protein has one entry. The sample yields hundreds of thousands of distinct CDR3 sequences, about 16% seen once. Separately, the same data were catalogued under a study of T cells in Graves' hyperthyroidism and ophthalmopathy.

The sample consisted of peripheral blood mononuclear cells (PBMCs), taken at new diagnosis, from a patient treated with antithyroid drugs. Source of these receptors: a man aged 18 to 29 with Graves disease.

This clonotype was recorded a few times. One base away lies a much larger clone, so this may be a sequencing read error. This chain uses TRBV12-3 or TRBV12-4 with TRBJ1-2; D not resolved. V lost 2 bases and J 7 bases, leaving 14 bases between the germline ends. There are 14 residues in the CDR3. The CDR3 DNA sequence: TGTGCCAGCAGTTTATCCGGCCCCGGTCTTGGCTACACCTTC. Translation: CASSLSGPGLGYTF.

This clonotype was seen a few times. This chain uses TRBV20-1 with TRBJ1-2; 7 nucleotides align to TRBD1. Trimming at V came to 3 bases and at J to 12 bases, leaving 13 bases not matched to a gene. CDR3 length: 13 amino acids. CDR1 is DFQATT and CDR2 is SNEGSKA in the germline V gene (reference sequence). The CDR3 protein is CSARKFGQALDTF. The CDR3 DNA follows: TGCAGTGCTAGGAAGTTTGGACAGGCCCTTGACACCTTC.

The table lists this clonotype with many counts. The chain links TRBV13 to TRBJ2-1; the match to TRBD2 covers 7 bases. Germline CDR1 is PRHDT and CDR2 is FYEKMQ (reference sequence). This CDR3 is built from 15 residues. Trimming cost V 5 bases and J 8 bases; bases outside gene matches: 12. The CDR3 DNA sequence: TGTGCCAGCAGCCCCTCTCGGGGGGAGGTCTATGAGCAGTTCTTC. This gives the protein CASSPSRGEVYEQFF.

This clonotype has ten or more counts. The chain combines TRBV4-1 with TRBJ2-3; 7 nucleotides align to TRBD2. Germline CDR1 is MGHRA and CDR2 is YSYEKL. J was trimmed by 5 bases and V by 2 bases; bases with no gene match: 7. The CDR3 spans 15 residues. CDR3 in DNA: TGCGCCAGCAGCCAAACGGGCGGGAGTCAAGATACGCAGTATTTT. Its protein product is CASSQTGGSQDTQYF.

This clonotype was picked up a small number of times. The gene calls are TRBV20-1 and TRBJ1-3, with no clear D. V lost 0 bases, J lost 2 bases, and 11 bases lay in between. Germline V CDR1 and CDR2: DFQATT, SNEGSKA (reference sequence). This CDR3 is built from 15 residues. The CDR3 region is CSARDRVRAGNTIYF. The CDR3 bases are TGCAGTGCTAGAGATCGTGTAAGGGCTGGAAACACCATATATTTT.

This clonotype was recorded many times. CDR3 DNA sequence: TGTGCCAGCAGAAAGCATTCAGGGGGTTTCAATGAAAAACTGTTTTTT. The encoded protein is CASRKHSGGFNEKLFF. This chain connects TRBV3-1 to TRBJ1-4, with TRBD1 matching over 7 bases. CDR3 length equals 16 residues. V lost 6 bases to trimming and J lost 5 bases; unmatched junction nucleotides: 12. The V gene's germline CDR1 is LGHDT and CDR2 YNNKEL (reference sequence).

This clonotype came up many times. J is TRBJ2-1 and V is TRBV6-1, with D perhaps TRBD1 or TRBD2 (5 bases each). Deletions cut 5 bases from V and 1 base from J, with 12 bases between. The CDR3 spans 15 residues. The V gene's germline CDR1 is MNHNS and CDR2 SASEGT. DNA of the CDR3: TGTGCCAGCAGTATAGAGGGACGTTCCTACAATGAGCAGTTCTTC. This gives the protein CASSIEGRSYNEQFF.

This clonotype was picked up a small number of times. V and J are TRBV27 and TRBJ2-2, with D tentatively TRBD1 or TRBD2 (6 bases each). The CDR3 totals 15 residues. V dropped 8 bases and J dropped 4 bases, with 17 bases sitting between them. The germline CDR1 and CDR2 sequences are MNHEY and SMNVEV (reference sequence). Written as DNA, the CDR3 is TGTGCCAGCTCCCCCCGGGGGCGGGGCACCGGGGAGCTGTTTTTT. Encoded protein: CASSPRGRGTGELFF.

In this sample, this clonotype turned up a few times. The chain couples TRBV24-1 to TRBJ2-3; D is unclear. Trimming removed 3 bases at V and 0 bases at J, with 12 bases between. CDR1 and CDR2 (germline): KGHDR, SFDVKD. The CDR3 is made up of 16 amino acids. CDR3 in DNA: TGTGCCACCAGTGATCACAAAACAGCTAGCACAGATACGCAGTATTTT. As protein: CATSDHKTASTDTQYF.

Remarks on this clonotype: One base away lies a much larger clone, so this may be a sequencing read error. The V call is TRBV12-3 or TRBV12-4, the J call TRBJ2-7, with TRBD2 matching 10 bases. This CDR3 comprises 16 residues. The trim removed 5 bases at V and 5 bases at J, leaving 12 bases unmatched. The CDR3 DNA sequence: TGTGCCAGCAGTCTCTTAGCGGGAGGTCGTAGGGACGAGCAGTACTTC. Encoded protein: CASSLLAGGRRDEQYF.

The chain recombines TRBV6-2 or TRBV6-3 with TRBJ1-5; D is unresolved. The CDR3 length is 13 residues. Trimming left V 5 bases short and J 8 bases short, with 13 bases between. From germline, CDR1 is MNHEY and CDR2 SVGEGT. This CDR3 reads CASSGVAVKPQHF. The CDR3 DNA reads TGTGCCAGCAGTGGCGTCGCGGTAAAGCCCCAGCATTTT.

This clonotype has just a few counts. V gene TRBV20-1 combines with J gene TRBJ2-2; D is possibly TRBD1 or TRBD2 (5 bases each). Trimming removed 2 bases at V and 5 bases at J, with 18 bases between. The CDR3 is 16 residues long. From germline, CDR1 is DFQATT and CDR2 SNEGSKA (reference sequence). DNA for the CDR3: TGCAGTGCTAGACCCGGGATTCTAGGGGTAACCGGGGAGCTGTTTTTT. It codes for CSARPGILGVTGELFF.

This clonotype has at least ten counts. The chain links TRBV6-1 to TRBJ2-1; 11 bases fit TRBD2. The CDR3 sequence is 14 residues long. Trimming cost V 6 bases and J 5 bases; bases outside gene matches: 3. Germline V gene sequence: CDR1 MNHNS, CDR2 SASEGT. Here the CDR3 reads CASRGTSGHNEQFF. The CDR3, as DNA: TGTGCCAGCAGGGGGACTAGCGGCCACAATGAGCAGTTCTTC.

In its sample, this clonotype was seen many times. This chain's CDR3 is CATSSAKGFTEAFF. In DNA, the CDR3 is TGTGCCACCAGCAGTGCAAAAGGGTTTACTGAAGCTTTCTTT. The chain links TRBV15 to TRBJ1-1, with D unresolved. The germline V gene has CDR1 LNHNV and CDR2 YYDKDF (reference sequence). Trimming shortened V by 3 bases and J by 5 bases, and 13 bases separated the two germline ends. CDR3 size: 14 residues.

Many counts were recorded for this clonotype. The chain is built from TRBV10-3 and TRBJ1-5, with TRBD1 as a possible D gene (5 bases). The germline V gene has CDR1 ENHRY and CDR2 SYGVKD. With 11 bases removed from V and 7 bases from J, the gap between germline ends came to 12 bases. The CDR3 length is 11 residues. The CDR3 sequence is CASGEGQPQHF. CDR3 coding DNA: TGTGCCTCGGGGGAGGGCCAGCCCCAGCATTTT.

About this clonotype itself: This sequence may be a read error, since a much larger clone differs from it by one base. This chain connects TRBV6-1 to TRBJ1-5; D call uncertain. Deletions cut 0 bases from V and 4 bases from J, with 4 bases between. The CDR3 length is 13 residues. The germline CDR1 and CDR2 sequences are MNHNS and SASEGT. CDR3 nucleotide sequence: TGTGCCAGCAGTGAAGCCAAGAATCAGCCCCAGCATTTT. It translates to CASSEAKNQPQHF.

This clonotype was counted only a few times. The chain employs TRBV28 and TRBJ1-4; D unclear. The CDR3 covers 13 residues. The germline V gene has CDR1 MDHEN and CDR2 SYDVKM. Trimming removed 10 bases at V and 0 bases at J, with 9 bases between. CDR3: CAIKDATNEKLFF. CDR3 sequence (DNA): TGTGCCATCAAAGATGCAACTAATGAAAAACTGTTTTTT.

This clonotype turned up a few times. The chain employs TRBV6-1 and TRBJ2-2; 7 bases map to TRBD2. Losses at the gene ends were 3 bases for V and 4 bases for J; bases not matched to a gene: 8. Germline CDR1 reads MNHNS; CDR2 reads SASEGT. The CDR3 is 16 amino acids. CDR3 DNA sequence: TGTGCCAGCAGTGAGATTGGTAGCGGGTTCACCGGGGAGCTGTTTTTT. Protein sequence: CASSEIGSGFTGELFF.

This clonotype was recorded many times. The chain joins TRBV5-1 to TRBJ2-2; D gene ambiguous. Trimming removed 2 bases at V and 7 bases at J, with 3 bases between. Germline assignment: CDR1 SGHRS and CDR2 YFSETQ. The CDR3 covers 11 residues. The CDR3 here is CASSFDGELFF. For the CDR3, the DNA is TGCGCCAGCAGCTTCGACGGGGAGCTGTTTTTT.

Many counts were recorded for this clonotype. The chain employs TRBV20-1 and TRBJ1-2; D not certain. CDR3 size: 12 residues. The ends were cut back, 3 bases at V and 4 bases at J, with 9 bases in the middle. In germline, CDR1 is DFQATT, CDR2 SNEGSKA (reference sequence). CDR3 DNA: TGCAGTGCTAGCGCTGGGATCTATGGCTACACCTTC. Residues: CSASAGIYGYTF.

This clonotype was picked up a small number of times. The chain recombines TRBV27 with TRBJ1-3; TRBD1 is a possible D gene (6 bases). The CDR3 is made up of 17 amino acids. Germline assignment: CDR1 MNHEY and CDR2 SMNVEV (reference sequence). Trimming pared 2 bases from V and 1 base from J, leaving 15 bases between. The chain's CDR3 is CASSLNPQGRSGNTIYF. CDR3 in DNA: TGTGCCAGCAGTTTAAACCCCCAGGGGAGGTCTGGAAACACCATATATTTT.

The chain couples TRBV5-1 to TRBJ1-1; D not certain. Germline V gene lookup returns CDR1 SGHRS and CDR2 YFSETQ. The CDR3 has 15 residues. Between the trimmed V and J ends, which lost 4 bases and 4 bases, there was a span of 17 bases. The CDR3 reads CASSMTPIEFTEAFF. Here the CDR3 DNA reads TGCGCCAGCAGCATGACCCCCATCGAATTCACTGAAGCTTTCTTT.

In this sample, this clonotype turned up many times. V is TRBV28 and J is TRBJ1-1, with D possibly TRBD1 on 5 matching bases. The germline V and J ends were trimmed by 3 bases and 10 bases, with 15 bases remaining between them. The CDR3 sequence is 13 residues long. CDR1 and CDR2 (germline): MDHEN, SYDVKM. Here the CDR3 reads CASSFLQVGGAFF. The CDR3 DNA reads TGTGCCAGCAGTTTCCTCCAGGTCGGGGGAGCTTTCTTT.